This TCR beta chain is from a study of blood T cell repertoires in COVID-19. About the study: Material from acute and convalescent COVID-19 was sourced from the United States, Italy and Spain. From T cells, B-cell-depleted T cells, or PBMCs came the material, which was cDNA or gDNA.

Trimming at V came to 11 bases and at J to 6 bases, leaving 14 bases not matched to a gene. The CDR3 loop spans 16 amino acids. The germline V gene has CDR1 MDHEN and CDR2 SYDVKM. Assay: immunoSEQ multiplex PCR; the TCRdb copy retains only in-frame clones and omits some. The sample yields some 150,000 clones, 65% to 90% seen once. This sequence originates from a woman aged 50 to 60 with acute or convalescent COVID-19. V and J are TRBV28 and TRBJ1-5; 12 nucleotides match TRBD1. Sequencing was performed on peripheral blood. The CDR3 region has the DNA TGTGCCGCCTGGGGACAGGGGGCTGGGGTCGTTCAGCCCCAGCATTTT. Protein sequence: CAAWGQGAGVVQPQHF.